Listed here are 25 T cell receptor beta chains from one sample, sequenced in a study of shared clonotypes between healthy human individuals. Profiling relied on immunoSEQ multiplex PCR, and the TCRdb table lists in-frame clones only, not all of them. The table lists approximately 500,000 clones, around 85% of them singletons. What was sequenced was PBMCs. The receptors come from a woman in her thirties or forties in good health. Some clones in this sample may be carry-over from other donors' samples.

For this clone: A far larger clone is one base from this, pointing to a likely read error. J is TRBJ2-2 and V is TRBV29-1; TRBD2 aligns across 7 bases. Per the germline V gene, CDR1 is SQVTM and CDR2 is ANQGSEA. The CDR3 is 14 amino acids. Trimming removed 7 bases from V and 3 bases from J; junction bases left unmatched: 8. The CDR3 bases are TGCAGCGCTGGGCTGGGAGGGGACACCGGGGAGCTGTTTTTT. Its translation is CSAGLGGDTGELFF.

Only one count was recorded for this clone. The chain has TRBV5-6 and TRBJ2-1, with D uncertain. V lost 4 bases and J lost 10, with 12 bases in between. Germline lookup yields CDR1 SGHDT and CDR2 YYEEEE. The CDR3 sequence is 12 residues long. The CDR3 coding sequence is TGTGCCAGCAGCCCCACCTGGGGAGAGCAGTTCTTC. It codes for CASSPTWGEQFF.

The J gene is TRBJ2-3, the V gene TRBV7-2; D perhaps matches TRBD2 (6 bases). CDR1 SGHTA and CDR2 FQGNSA come from the germline V gene. The V end lost 5 bases, the J end lost 4 bases, and 16 bases lay between the germline ends. The length of the CDR3 is 15 residues. The CDR3, as DNA: TGTGCCAGCAGCCGGGCGGGGAGCCTCCCAGATACGCAGTATTTT. Translating it yields CASSRAGSLPDTQYF.

This chain connects TRBV2 to TRBJ1-2; possibly TRBD1 for D (5 bases). Trimming took 7 bases from V and 4 from J, leaving 10 bases between them. CDR3 length: 12 residues. Germline-derived CDR1 and CDR2 are SNHLY and FYNNEI. The CDR3 spells CASIGGGYGYTF. The CDR3 DNA reads as TGTGCCAGCATCGGGGGGGGCTATGGCTACACCTTC.

The rearrangement joins TRBV29-1 to TRBJ2-5; the D gene could be TRBD1 or TRBD2 (5 bases each). The CDR3 has 13 amino acids. Trimming stripped 6 bases from V and 5 bases from J, with 16 bases between. Per the germline V gene, CDR1 is SQVTM and CDR2 is ANQGSEA. This CDR3 is CSVGVRAGETQYF. DNA of the CDR3: TGCAGCGTGGGGGTGCGGGCTGGGGAGACCCAGTACTTC.

The chain couples TRBV5-4 to TRBJ1-3, with 7 bases fitting TRBD1. The V gene end was trimmed by 4 bases and the J gene end by 0 bases; junction bases not matched to a gene: 7. This CDR3 spans 16 amino acids. Germline values: CDR1 SGHNT, CDR2 YYREEE (reference sequence). The CDR3: CASSRATGDSGNTIYF. In DNA form, the CDR3 reads TGTGCCAGCAGCAGGGCCACAGGGGACTCTGGAAACACCATATATTTT.

The rearrangement uses TRBV18 and TRBJ2-7, with TRBD2 matching over 8 bases. V lost 5 bases to trimming and J lost 0 bases; unmatched junction nucleotides: 3. The CDR3 has 14 residues. CDR1 is KGHSH and CDR2 is LQKENI in the germline V gene. The chain's CDR3 is CASSSGGVSYEQYF. CDR3 nucleotide sequence: TGTGCCAGCTCATCGGGGGGGGTCTCCTACGAGCAGTACTTC.

V gene TRBV21-1 combines with J gene TRBJ1-5; the table's TRBD1 call for D was not verified on the DNA. TRBV21-1 is flagged as a pseudogene. The CDR3 runs 18 residues. DNA of the CDR3: TGTGCCAGGACGATCCCACAGGGACGCGGTTATAGCAATCAGCCCCAGCATTTT. Translating it yields CARTIPQGRGYSNQPQHF.

The V and J genes are TRBV28 and TRBJ1-2; D is unclear. The CDR3 runs to 14 residues. Germline assignment: CDR1 MDHEN and CDR2 SYDVKM. Trimming removed 6 bases from V and 9 bases from J, with 20 bases in between. CDR3 in DNA: TGTGCCAGCAGGACACGGACGGGTACTAATAGCTACACCTTC. Its protein is CASRTRTGTNSYTF.

V gene TRBV27 combines with J gene TRBJ2-1; the match to TRBD1 covers 7 bases. The V gene's germline CDR1 is MNHEY and CDR2 SMNVEV (reference sequence). The CDR3 totals 15 residues. V was clipped by 5 bases and J by 4 bases; unmatched bases: 8. The CDR3 DNA reads TGTGCCAGCAGTATCGACAGGGACCCTTACAATGAGCAGTTCTTC. Protein: CASSIDRDPYNEQFF.

This clone was picked up many times. Within the sample, other DNA sequences also encode this same CDR3. The chain employs TRBV19 and TRBJ1-5, with D unclear. The ends were cut back, 4 bases at V and 2 bases at J, with 12 bases in the middle. This CDR3 has 15 residues. Germline lookup yields CDR1 LNHDA and CDR2 SQIVND (reference sequence). CDR3: CASSTPPTGNQPQHF. CDR3 sequence (DNA): TGTGCCAGTAGTACCCCGCCTACCGGCAATCAGCCCCAGCATTTT. The variable domain in full, completed from reference TRBV19 and TRBJ1-5, reads DGGITQSPKYLFRKEGQNVTLSCEQNLNHDAMYWYRQDPGQGLRLIYYSQIVNDFQKGDIAEGYSVSREKKESFPLTVTSAQKNPTAFYLCASSTPPTGNQPQHFGDGTRLSIL.

This clone was counted once. The chain combines TRBV7-8 with TRBJ2-7; 7 bases are a match to TRBD1. V trimming: 4 bases; J trimming: 9 bases; junction bases outside the gene matches: 15. The germline gives CDR1 SGHVS, CDR2 FQNEAQ. This CDR3 contains 15 residues. CDR3 region: CASSSPDRARLGQYF. CDR3 nucleotide sequence: TGTGCCAGCAGCTCCCCCGACAGGGCCCGCCTCGGGCAGTACTTC.

This chain connects TRBV28 to TRBJ2-1; possible D gene TRBD2, 5 bases. The CDR3 totals 13 residues. V shed 8 bases and J shed 11 bases, with 19 bases lying between them. Germline CDR1 and CDR2: MDHEN and SYDVKM. The CDR3 DNA follows: TGTGCCAGCTTAAGCCGGGGTGATGAGAAGCAGTTCTTC. Translated, it gives CASLSRGDEKQFF.

CDR3 bases: TGTGCCAGCTCAGGAACAGGGGGCAACGAGCAGTACTTC. It translates to CASSGTGGNEQYF. V usage is TRBV18 and J usage is TRBJ2-7; 9 bases match TRBD1. The CDR3 sequence is 13 residues long. Germline assignment: CDR1 KGHSH and CDR2 LQKENI. V lost 5 bases, J lost 5 bases, and 4 bases stayed unmatched.

This clone was counted once. The chain uses TRBV7-9 and TRBJ1-5; the match to TRBD1 covers 7 bases. Germline CDR1 SEHNR, CDR2 FQNEAQ (reference sequence). Unmatched junction bases numbered 4, after V lost 4 bases and J lost 1 base. This CDR3 comprises 15 residues. The CDR3, as DNA: TGTGCCAGCAGCTCCCCGGACAGGAGCAATCAGCCCCAGCATTTT. Amino acids: CASSSPDRSNQPQHF.

With regard to this clone: A single base is all that separates this from a far larger clone, so a read error is likely. The chain joins TRBV11-3 to TRBJ2-5; 7 bases map to TRBD2. Germline V lookup: CDR1 SGHNT, CDR2 YENEEA. The CDR3 consists of 12 residues. The CDR3, as DNA: TGTGCCAGTAGCGCGGGAGAAGAGACCCAGCACTTC. Translation gives CASSAGEETQHF.

In its sample, this clone was seen a few times. Only one base separates this from a far larger clonotype, so it likely reflects a read error. This chain uses TRBV30 with TRBJ1-5; no clear D. CDR1 GTSNPN and CDR2 SVGIG come from the germline V gene (reference sequence). This CDR3 has 14 residues. Trimming took 2 bases from V and 2 from J, leaving 10 bases between them. CDR3 nucleotides: TGTGCCTGGAGTAAAGGCGGGTGCAATCAGCCCCAGCATTTT. Amino acid sequence: CAWSKGGCNQPQHF.

This chain connects TRBV5-1 to TRBJ2-5; D call uncertain. This CDR3 spans 13 amino acids. From germline, CDR1 is SGHRS and CDR2 YFSETQ. V shed 4 bases and J shed 4 bases, with 11 bases lying between them. CDR3 bases: TGCGCCAGCAGCCCCCCCACGGGAGAGACCCAGTACTTC. It is translated as CASSPPTGETQYF.

The rearrangement uses TRBV28 and TRBJ1-2; 7 bases match TRBD1. There are 14 residues in the CDR3. The junction had 9 bases not matched to a gene; V was cut back by 6 bases and J by 5 bases. CDR1 is MDHEN and CDR2 is SYDVKM in the germline V gene. The CDR3 is CASSPTGAGYGYTF. The CDR3, as DNA: TGTGCCAGCAGCCCCACAGGGGCGGGTTATGGCTACACCTTC.

The V gene is TRBV9, the J gene TRBJ2-7, with 10 nucleotides matching TRBD1. V shed 4 bases and J 2 bases; nucleotides not matched to a gene: 6. Germline loops: CDR1 SGDLS, CDR2 YYNGEE. CDR3 length: 15 residues. CDR3 loop: CASSPSGTGAYEQYF. CDR3 DNA: TGTGCCAGCAGCCCCTCCGGGACAGGGGCCTACGAGCAGTACTTC.

A note on this clone: This likely traces to a read error, being one base from a far larger clone. The chain links TRBV29-1 to TRBJ1-2; 8 bases map to TRBD1. Germline V gene lookup returns CDR1 SQVTM and CDR2 ANQGSEA. The CDR3 consists of 14 residues. CDR3 DNA sequence: TGCAGCGTCATCACTAGGACAGGGAACTATTGCTACACCTTC. It yields the protein CSVITRTGNYCYTF.

The V and J genes are TRBV30 and TRBJ2-1, with D maybe TRBD1 (5 bases). The CDR3 is made up of 11 amino acids. With 5 bases removed from V and 15 bases from J, the gap between germline ends came to 17 bases. Germline values: CDR1 GTSNPN, CDR2 SVGIG (reference sequence). The CDR3 bases are TGTGCCTGGGGGGCCCAAGCGACCCCGTTCTTC. Its translation: CAWGAQATPFF.

The chain joins TRBV29-1 to TRBJ2-2; TRBD1 aligns across 8 bases. The CDR3 totals 13 residues. The germline CDR1 and CDR2 sequences are SQVTM and ANQGSEA. The V and J ends lost 6 bases and 7 bases, in that order; junction bases with no gene match: 7. This chain's CDR3 is CSVGQGGGGELFF. CDR3 bases: TGCAGCGTCGGACAGGGAGGAGGCGGGGAGCTGTTTTTT.

This clone was seen only once. The chain is built from TRBV9 and TRBJ2-2; unclear D gene. Between the trimmed V and J ends, which lost 0 bases and 8 bases, there was a span of 17 bases. There are 16 residues in the CDR3. Germline V gene data show CDR1 as SGDLS and CDR2 as YYNGEE. The CDR3 nucleotides read TGTGCCAGCAGCGTAGTTTCTACAGACCTGGGGGGGGAGCTGTTTTTT. This gives the protein CASSVVSTDLGGELFF.

Concerning this clone itself: A far larger clone is one base from this, pointing to a likely read error. The same CDR3 also results from other DNA sequences found in this sample. The chain uses TRBV10-2 and TRBJ2-7; 10 bases map to TRBD2. Trimming at V came to 6 bases and at J to 0 bases, leaving 17 bases not matched to a gene. The CDR3 is 19 amino acids. CDR1 and CDR2 (germline): WSHSY, SAAADI. CDR3: CASRPGVGLAGVHSYEQYF. The DNA of the CDR3 is TGCGCCAGCAGGCCCGGGGTGGGGCTAGCGGGAGTCCACTCCTACGAGCAGTACTTC.